Presented here are 13 T cell receptor beta chains from one specimen sequenced in a study of CD4+ T cells in melanoma (dated by TCRdb to between 2021 and 2022). Libraries were made using the immunoSEQ multiplex PCR assay. This immuneACCESS table, as held by TCRdb, lists in-frame sequences with V and J called but not all clones. Of the missing ones, under half trace to an unresolved V gene in checked studies; the others have no known cause. The sample table lists approximately 20,000 clones, about four fifths of them with a count of one. The ten top clones hold 3.5% to 4% of the sample. The sequenced sample was cells from a culture (not recorded whether cultured in vitro). These TCRs come from a human donor with melanoma.

This chain uses TRBV4-1 with TRBJ1-4; TRBD1 might be the D (6 bases). Looked up from germline, CDR1 is MGHRA and CDR2 is YSYEKL. V gave up 0 bases and J gave up 9 bases, with 20 bases separating them. This CDR3 comprises 17 residues. The CDR3, as DNA: TGCGCCAGCAGCCAAGAACAGGGCGCCCAACTAATGAAAAAACTGTTTTTT. Its protein is CASSQEQGAQLMKKLFF.

The genes are TRBV4-1 and TRBJ2-5; D is uncertain. CDR3 length: 14 amino acids. Deletions cut 1 base from V and 1 base from J, with 7 bases between. CDR1 and CDR2 from the germline V gene are MGHRA and YSYEKL. CDR3 protein: CASSQGRFQETQYF. DNA for the CDR3: TGCGCCAGCAGCCAAGGACGCTTCCAAGAGACCCAGTACTTC.

The CDR3: CASSPRYRLGGANVLTF. The DNA of the CDR3 is TGTGCCAGCAGCCCCCGTTACAGGCTCGGGGGGGCCAACGTCCTGACTTTC. The chain couples TRBV7-7 to TRBJ2-6; a possible D gene is TRBD1 (5 bases). The germline CDR1 and CDR2 sequences are SSHAT and FNYEAQ (reference sequence). The ends were cut back, 5 bases at V and 4 bases at J, with 18 bases in the middle. CDR3 length equals 17 residues. The whole variable domain, remainder taken from reference TRBV7-7 and TRBJ2-6, is GAGVSQSPRYKVTKRGQDVTLRCDPISSHATLYWYQQALGQGPEFLTYFNYEAQPDKSGLPSDRFSAERPEGSISTLTIQRTEQRDSAMYRCASSPRYRLGGANVLTFGAGSRLTVL.

This clone was seen only once. The genes are TRBV10-3 and TRBJ1-5, with 11 bases fitting TRBD1. This CDR3 spans 18 amino acids. The germline gives CDR1 ENHRY, CDR2 SYGVKD. V trimming: 0 bases; J trimming: 6 bases; junction bases outside the gene matches: 10. Here the CDR3 reads CAISESPPGQGAGQPQHF. DNA of the CDR3: TGTGCCATCAGTGAGTCCCCACCTGGACAGGGGGCAGGTCAGCCCCAGCATTTT.

This chain connects TRBV2 to TRBJ1-2; D gene uncertain. The CDR3 spans 14 residues. The V gene's germline CDR1 is SNHLY and CDR2 FYNNEI. The V and J ends lost 1 base and 4 bases respectively, with 10 bases between them. The CDR3 spells CASSEGNSIYGYTF. CDR3 DNA: TGTGCCAGCAGTGAAGGCAACAGCATCTATGGCTACACCTTC. Full variable domain (rest looked up from reference TRBV2 and TRBJ1-2): EPEVTQTPSHQVTQMGQEVILRCVPISNHLYFYWYRQILGQKVEFLVSFYNNEISEKSEIFDDQFSVERPDGSNFTLKIRSTKLEDSAMYFCASSEGNSIYGYTFGSGTRLTVV.

This clone occurred once. J is TRBJ2-7 and V is TRBV15, with 9 bases fitting TRBD1. The CDR3 has 15 amino acids. The ends lost 8 bases at V and 6 bases at J; junction bases unmatched: 14. Germline CDR1 LNHNV, CDR2 YYDKDF (reference sequence). The CDR3, as DNA: TGTGCCACCGGCCGGACCGGGACAGGGACCTTCGAGCAGTACTTC. Amino acid sequence: CATGRTGTGTFEQYF.

This sequence joins TRBV6-1 and TRBJ2-2; a weak D match, TRBD1 (6 bases). CDR1 is MNHNS, CDR2 SASEGT, per germline. The CDR3 has 15 amino acids. Trimming took off 4 bases at V and 0 bases at J, with 9 bases between the two ends. The CDR3 reads CASSAGQPNTGELFF. DNA of the CDR3: TGTGCCAGCAGTGCCGGACAGCCGAACACCGGGGAGCTGTTTTTT.

The chain joins TRBV14 to TRBJ1-2; 7 bases are a match to TRBD1. The CDR3 has 15 residues. Germline V gene sequence: CDR1 SGHDN, CDR2 FVKESK. The V gene end was trimmed by 1 base and the J gene end by 2 bases; junction bases not matched to a gene: 4. The CDR3 DNA is TGTGCCAGCAGCCAAGCGAGGGGGCGAAACTATGGCTACACCTTC. The encoded protein is CASSQARGRNYGYTF.

The CDR3 nucleotides are TGTGCCAGCAGCTTGGAACTTAATCAGCCCCAGCATTTT. Its translation is CASSLELNQPQHF. V is TRBV7-9 and J is TRBJ1-5; D is unclear. CDR3 length: 13 amino acids. Germline CDR1 and CDR2: SEHNR and FQNEAQ (reference sequence). The V gene lost 3 bases and the J gene lost 4 bases, with 7 bases spanning the gap.

The rearrangement links TRBV11-2 to TRBJ2-5, with 9 bases that match TRBD1. The ends lost 3 bases at V and 5 bases at J; junction bases unmatched: 7. CDR1 is SGHAT, CDR2 FQNNGV, per germline. The CDR3 extends over 15 amino acids. The chain's CDR3 is CASSFRDRVFETQYF. The DNA of the CDR3 is TGTGCCAGCAGCTTCCGGGACAGGGTTTTCGAGACCCAGTACTTC.

The V gene is TRBV5-5, the J gene TRBJ1-2; D is undetermined. Trimming removed 1 base at V and 5 bases at J, with 15 bases between. Germline-derived CDR1 and CDR2 are SGHKS and YYEKEE (reference sequence). CDR3 length: 15 residues. The CDR3 sequence is CASSLLGSGSYGYTF. In DNA, the CDR3 is TGTGCCAGCAGCTTGTTAGGCAGTGGCAGTTATGGCTACACCTTC. The variable domain in full, with the rest retrieved from reference TRBV5-5 and TRBJ1-2, is DAGVTQSPTHLIKTRGQQVTLRCSPISGHKSVSWYQQVLGQGPQFIFQYYEKEERGRGNFPDRFSARQFPNYSSELNVNALLLGDSALYLCASSLLGSGSYGYTFGSGTRLTVV.

The V call is TRBV25-1, the J call TRBJ1-3; D not certain. V shed 4 bases and J shed 1 base, with 5 bases lying between them. CDR1 and CDR2 from the germline V gene are MGHDK and SYGVNS. CDR3 size: 13 residues. The CDR3 sequence is CASSANSGNTIYF. CDR3 nucleotide sequence: TGTGCCAGCAGTGCAAATTCTGGAAACACCATATATTTT. Based on the CDR3 plus reference TRBV25-1 and TRBJ1-3, the full variable domain is EADIYQTPRYLVIGTGKKITLECSQTMGHDKMYWYQQDPGMELHLIHYSYGVNSTEKGDLSSESTVSRIRTEHFPLTLESARPSHTSQYLCASSANSGNTIYFGEGSWLTVV.

V and J are TRBV11-2 and TRBJ1-1, with a possible D match to TRBD1 (5 bases). Germline CDR1 reads SGHAT; CDR2 reads FQNNGV. V shed 2 bases and J shed 0 bases, with 13 bases lying between them. The CDR3 spans 16 residues. CDR3 coding DNA: TGTGCCAGCAGCTTAACCTGGGGCGAAATGAACACTGAAGCTTTCTTT. This translates into CASSLTWGEMNTEAFF.